The 14 T cell receptor beta chains below all came from one sample that was sequenced in a study of blood T cells in healthy people across ages. Sample-barcoded 5' priming and a J-beta primer mix drove a second PCR of roughly 7 to 11 cycles. TCRdb fed the 5' RACE reads into MiXCR, producing one record per CDR3 protein. The sample lists 550,000 to 600,000 distinct CDR3 sequences, less than 60% occurring once. Specimen: blood. The receptor source for this set is a man older than 75 in good health.

DNA of the CDR3: TGTGCCAGCAGCTGGGTGGAGGAGACCCAGTACTTC. This codes for CASSWVEETQYF. The V gene is TRBV7-9, the J gene TRBJ2-5; no clear D. The V and J ends lost 4 bases and 5 bases respectively, with 8 bases between them. The V gene's germline CDR1 is SEHNR and CDR2 FQNEAQ (reference sequence). The CDR3 runs to 12 residues.

This clonotype was counted at least ten times. The DNA of the CDR3 is TGTGCCAGCAGCTTAGGGACTACCTACGAGCAGTACTTC. Its protein product is CASSLGTTYEQYF. The chain uses TRBV7-9 and TRBJ2-7; TRBD2 might be the D (6 bases). The CDR3 is 13 amino acids. The V and J ends lost 1 base and 2 bases respectively, with 6 bases between them. Germline CDR1 is SEHNR and CDR2 is FQNEAQ (reference sequence).

This clonotype was detected once. The chain joins TRBV15 to TRBJ1-1; D perhaps matches TRBD1 (5 bases). The CDR3 contains 16 residues. Germline V gives CDR1 LNHNV, CDR2 YYDKDF (reference sequence). V lost 5 bases to trimming and J lost 0 bases, with 16 bases between them. The CDR3 bases are TGTGCCACCAGCCCTGGGGCAGCCTTCATGAACACTGAAGCTTTCTTT. Amino acids: CATSPGAAFMNTEAFF.

The rearrangement links TRBV5-1 to TRBJ1-1, with D hard to call. Trimming stripped 0 bases from V and 1 base from J, with 7 bases between. CDR3 length: 14 amino acids. Looked up from germline, CDR1 is SGHRS and CDR2 is YFSETQ. The CDR3 reads CASSLATGNTEAFF. The CDR3 bases are TGCGCCAGCAGCTTGGCCACGGGGAACACTGAAGCTTTCTTT.

This clonotype was seen repeatedly, ten times or more. The chain carries TRBV7-3 and TRBJ2-5, with D tentatively TRBD1 (5 bases). The germline V and J ends were trimmed by 2 bases and 5 bases, with 9 bases remaining between them. CDR3 length: 13 residues. Germline V CDR1 and CDR2: SGHTA, FQGTGA. CDR3: CASSLGATETQYF. The DNA of the CDR3 is TGTGCCAGCAGCTTAGGGGCTACGGAGACCCAGTACTTC.

A few counts support this clonotype. This chain joins TRBV20-1 and TRBJ1-2; a weak D match, TRBD1 (5 bases). CDR3 size: 11 residues. V was trimmed by 4 bases and J by 7 bases, leaving 10 bases between them. The germline gives CDR1 DFQATT, CDR2 SNEGSKA (reference sequence). The CDR3 bases are TGCAGTGCTAACTCAGGGATTGGCTACACCTTC. Its protein product is CSANSGIGYTF.

In this sample, this clonotype turned up a few times. CDR3 in DNA: TGTGCCAGCAGCTTTGGGACTAGATACGAGCAGTACTTC. This sequence encodes CASSFGTRYEQYF. The V call is TRBV7-6, the J call TRBJ2-7, with TRBD2 matching over 8 bases. Trimming at V came to 3 bases and at J to 4 bases, leaving 2 bases not matched to a gene. The CDR3 has 13 residues. Germline-derived CDR1 and CDR2 are SGHVS and FNYEAQ.

The rearrangement links TRBV7-2 to TRBJ2-7; TRBD1 aligns across 11 bases. Germline trimming cut 5 bases from V and 7 bases from J; bases unmatched to any gene: 7. The CDR3 length is 14 residues. Germline V gives CDR1 SGHTA, CDR2 FQGNSA. CDR3: CASSRDRGFDEQYF. The CDR3 DNA is TGTGCCAGCAGCCGGGACAGGGGGTTCGATGAGCAGTACTTC.

In this sample, this clonotype turned up a few times. The chain has TRBV5-6 and TRBJ2-3; 13 nucleotides line up with TRBD2. Germline-derived CDR1 and CDR2 are SGHDT and YYEEEE. The length of the CDR3 is 17 residues. Trimming cost V 4 bases and J 3 bases; bases outside gene matches: 8. The CDR3 DNA reads as TGTGCCAGCAGCACTCTAGGGACTAGCGGGATGACAGATACGCAGTATTTT. It yields the protein CASSTLGTSGMTDTQYF. Using reference TRBV5-6 and TRBJ2-3 for the parts outside the CDR3, the full variable domain is DAGVTQSPTHLIKTRGQQVTLRCSPKSGHDTVSWYQQALGQGPQFIFQYYEEEERQRGNFPDRFSGHQFPNYSSELNVNALLLGDSALYLCASSTLGTSGMTDTQYFGPGTRLTVL.

The chain links TRBV5-1 to TRBJ2-7; 10 bases match TRBD2. Germline values: CDR1 SGHRS, CDR2 YFSETQ. V was pared by 4 bases and J by 2 bases, with 9 bases of the junction left unmatched. There are 16 residues in the CDR3. The CDR3: CASSPTTSGMPYEQYF. The CDR3 DNA sequence: TGCGCCAGCAGCCCTACCACTAGCGGGATGCCCTACGAGCAGTACTTC.

The chain couples TRBV7-2 to TRBJ2-3, with TRBD2 matching 7 bases. Germline CDR1 and CDR2: SGHTA and FQGNSA. The V and J ends lost 5 bases and 0 bases, in that order; junction bases with no gene match: 11. The CDR3 runs 17 residues. CDR3 nucleotides: TGTGCCAGCAGCGCCAAGTCGGCAGCGGGGAGCACAGATACGCAGTATTTT. Translating it yields CASSAKSAAGSTDTQYF. Combining the CDR3 with reference TRBV7-2 and TRBJ2-3 gives the whole variable domain GAGVSQSPSNKVTEKGKDVELRCDPISGHTALYWYRQSLGQGLEFLIYFQGNSAPDKSGLPSDRFSAERTGGSVSTLTIQRTQQEDSAVYLCASSAKSAAGSTDTQYFGPGTRLTVL.

This clonotype was picked up a small number of times. The rearrangement uses TRBV20-1 and TRBJ2-7; D is possibly TRBD1 or TRBD2 (5 bases each). Germline loops: CDR1 DFQATT, CDR2 SNEGSKA (reference sequence). This CDR3 spans 14 amino acids. V dropped 6 bases and J dropped 3 bases, with 18 bases sitting between them. The CDR3 loop is CSAASRGLGYEQYF. CDR3 bases: TGCAGTGCCGCCTCTCGGGGCCTTGGCTACGAGCAGTACTTC.

V usage is TRBV29-1 and J usage is TRBJ1-2; D is perhaps TRBD1 (6 bases). The CDR3 totals 13 residues. CDR1 is SQVTM, CDR2 ANQGSEA, per germline. Trimming removed 7 bases at V and 4 bases at J, with 16 bases between. The CDR3 here is CSDTTGRTYGYTF. The CDR3 bases are TGCAGCGATACGACAGGCAGAACCTATGGCTACACCTTC.

The rearrangement links TRBV7-2 to TRBJ2-7, with 8 bases aligning to TRBD1. After removal of 1 base from V and 2 bases from J, the junction contained 4 bases not matched to a gene. The CDR3 covers 15 residues. Germline V gives CDR1 SGHTA, CDR2 FQGNSA. CDR3 residues: CASSLGSRGPYEQYF. The CDR3 nucleotides read TGTGCCAGCAGCTTAGGTTCCAGGGGGCCCTACGAGCAGTACTTC.